The sequence of this TCR beta chain was determined in a study of monozygotic twins with inflammatory bowel disease (dated by TCRdb to between 2018 and 2020). The study in broad terms: In total, approximately 28 monozygotic twin pairs made up the full study: 19 Danish pairs, all IBD-discordant, plus nine German pairs, of which four were IBD-concordant and five were IBD-discordant. Disease-associated traits were sought mainly through comparisons between IBD patients and their genetically identical healthy co-twins within discordant pairs. Each individual had, on average, about 151 000 unique TCRalpha sequences and 181 000 unique TCRbeta sequences available for analysis.

CDR1 MGHRA and CDR2 YSYEKL were looked up in the germline V gene. The CDR3 spans 15 residues, from the cysteine through the phenylalanine. DNA is not on record. What the authors observed across the whole study: The results gave no support for a single strong signal or clonotype linked to IBD. Because patients received different immunosuppressive treatments, the repertoires may have picked up extra background noise and variability between individuals. Fewer clonotypes were shared with other individuals by IBD patients than by healthy twins, most markedly in patients showing signs of disease activity. The analysis was unable to tell different T cell subtypes apart. Repertoire similarity did not differ between concordant and discordant twins, which could be due to limited statistical power. TCRbeta repertoire diversity, by inverse Simpson index, was decreased in IBD patients compared with their healthy co-twins.

Receptors were amplified or captured by 5' RACE. For each TCR library, 3,500 to 4,000 ng of total RNA was used. cDNA was synthesized with SMARTScribe reverse transcriptase in eight separate reactions per sample. During cDNA synthesis, unique molecular identifiers containing a 6-nucleotide sample barcode were introduced by template switching. Amplification of TCRalpha and TCRbeta cDNA involved two nested PCRs of 16 and 9 cycles, and each PCR was followed by bead purification. Before amplification, the cDNA was treated with uracil DNA-glycosylase and purified using the QIAquick PCR purification kit. In the second PCR, Illumina TruSeq-compatible adapters and sample-specific barcodes were added. Library quality and concentration were checked on TapeStation and Qubit, and libraries were pooled at roughly 5 ng each. Sequencing of pooled libraries was carried out on an Illumina HiSeq2500 single-index Rapid Run using 2 x 100 bp reads and custom sequencing primers. In the original analysis: MiGEC version 1.2.6 was used for UMI-based consensus assembly to correct PCR and sequencing errors. MiXCR version 2.1.1 handled V(D)J alignment, clonotype assembly and CDR3 extraction. To normalise gene usage, clonotype sharing and MAIT/NKT TCR abundance, the analysis used the top 1000, 10 000 and 20 000 clonotypes per sample. After downsampling to 27 000 UMIs, diversity was calculated as the inverse Simpson index using the vegan R package. Paired Mann-Whitney U tests on discordant twin pairs were used, with Benjamini-Hochberg multiple-testing correction. The reads went through TCRdb reprocessing, and each CDR3 protein sequence gets one entry with no DNA. TCRdb assigned the V and J calls; the authors' analysis was not used. This specimen's table enumerates around 400,000 distinct CDR3 sequences. The ten largest clones take up under 3% of the sample.

From each donor, a roughly 2.6 ml peripheral blood sample was collected into PAXgene tubes and stored at -80 degrees C. Total RNA was isolated from whole blood with the PAXgene blood miRNA kit on an automated QIAcube, without T cell sorting. Deep TCRalpha and TCRbeta repertoire profiling with unique molecular barcoding was performed on peripheral blood of monozygotic twin pairs concordant or discordant for inflammatory bowel disease. Smoking habits were recorded for all twin pairs, and each individual was classified as a current, former or never smoker. To note about this clonotype: Its specific antigen is unknown.

Sequencing used blood. The rearrangement joined TRBV4-1 to TRBJ1-4; absent DNA, TCRdb's TRBD1 call cannot be checked. The receptor was isolated from a human donor with ulcerative colitis or Crohn's disease, or a healthy co-twin of an affected twin (not recorded which). CDR3 protein: CASSQEDRDHEKLFF.